The clone carrying this T cell receptor beta chain was detected only a few times. Its antigen is unknown. This sample was included in a study of response to subunit inactivated influenza vaccine. V lost 7 bases, J lost 0 bases, and 8 bases stayed unmatched. The CDR3 runs 15 residues. Germline values: CDR1 SGHRS, CDR2 YFSETQ. Study results and caveats: The authors suggested that every seasonal influenza vaccination recruits few new T cells.

Each CDR3 protein gets one entry after TCRdb re-called the RT-PCR reads with MiXCR. The sample has about 520,000 distinct CDR3 sequences, 9.5% to 12% seen once. V is TRBV5-1 and J is TRBJ2-5, with 8 bases fitting TRBD2. This sample comprised PBMCs from blood, obtained 40 to 50 days after vaccination. This TCR came from a man aged 45-60 years who received an inactivated influenza vaccine. The CDR3 sequence is CASCEASGYQETQYF. CDR3 sequence (DNA): TGCGCCAGCTGCGAGGCTAGCGGGTACCAAGAGACCCAGTACTTC.